This T cell receptor (beta chain) was observed in a study of shared clonotypes between healthy human individuals. Whole-study results and caveats: With a handful of donors compared, around 4.7% of naive CD4 clonotypes were shared.

The V end was cut by 6 bases, the J end by 1 base, with 12 bases between. Looked up from germline, CDR1 is SGHAT and CDR2 is FQNNGV. The CDR3 is made up of 14 amino acids. Assay used: immunoSEQ multiplex PCR; TCRdb lists only in-frame clones, some missing. The table shows 2 million or so clones, with 85% to 95% occurring only once. Naive CD8 cells lacked CD45RO and underwent positive selection for CCR7, leaving out terminally differentiated effector memory CD45RA+ cells. Concerning this clone itself: Its antigen is as yet unknown. The same CDR3 can be traced to other DNA sequences in this sample.

The rearrangement joins TRBV11-2 to TRBJ1-1, with D perhaps matching TRBD1 (5 bases). The clonotype originates from a man between 18 and 29 years old in good health. Sequenced input: naive CD8+ T cells sorted from blood. CDR3 sequence reads: CASSSPGRNTEAFF. The CDR3 DNA reads TGTGCCAGCAGTTCACCGGGACGGAACACTGAAGCTTTCTTT.